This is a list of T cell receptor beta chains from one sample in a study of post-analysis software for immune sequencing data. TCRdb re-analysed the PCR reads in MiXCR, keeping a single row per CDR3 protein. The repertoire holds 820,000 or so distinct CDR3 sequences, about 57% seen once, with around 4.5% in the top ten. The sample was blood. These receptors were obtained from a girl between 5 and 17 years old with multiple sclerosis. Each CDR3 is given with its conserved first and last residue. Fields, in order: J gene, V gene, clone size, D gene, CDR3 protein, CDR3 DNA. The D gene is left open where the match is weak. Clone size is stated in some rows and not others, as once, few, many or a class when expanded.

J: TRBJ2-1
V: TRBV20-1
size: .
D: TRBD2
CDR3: CSALAGNEQFF
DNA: TGCAGTGCCCTAGCGGGGAATGAGCAGTTCTTC

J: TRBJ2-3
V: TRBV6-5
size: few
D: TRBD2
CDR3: CASSYQLAGGTDTQYF
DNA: TGTGCCAGCAGTTACCAACTAGCGGGAGGCACAGATACGCAGTATTTT

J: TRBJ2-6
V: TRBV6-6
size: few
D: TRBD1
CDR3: CASSLTGGSSTVLTF
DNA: TGTGCCAGCAGCCTGACAGGGGGTTCTTCTACCGTCCTGACTTTC

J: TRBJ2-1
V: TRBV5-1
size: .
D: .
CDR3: CASSLAARGLSNEQFF
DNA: TGCGCCAGCAGCTTGGCGGCCAGGGGATTGAGCAATGAGCAGTTCTTC

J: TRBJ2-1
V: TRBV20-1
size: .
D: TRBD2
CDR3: CSARMTVAGVKYNEQFF
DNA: TGCAGTGCTAGGATGACGGTAGCGGGAGTCAAGTACAATGAGCAGTTCTTC

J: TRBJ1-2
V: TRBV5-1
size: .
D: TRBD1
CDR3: CASNLVTRDRPRGYTF
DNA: TGCGCCAGCAACTTGGTTACTCGGGACAGGCCAAGGGGCTACACCTTC

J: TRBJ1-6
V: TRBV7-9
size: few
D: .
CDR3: CASSAQAGVGSPLHF
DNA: TGTGCCAGCAGCGCCCAGGCGGGGGTTGGGTCACCCCTCCACTTT

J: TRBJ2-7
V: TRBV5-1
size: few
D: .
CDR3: CASSSLGTRSYEQYF
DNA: TGCGCCAGCAGTTCTCTGGGGACGCGATCCTACGAGCAGTACTTC

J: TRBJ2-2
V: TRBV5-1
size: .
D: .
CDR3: CASSLVSGRNTGELFF
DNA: TGCGCCAGCAGCTTGGTAAGCGGCAGGAACACCGGGGAGCTGTTTTTT

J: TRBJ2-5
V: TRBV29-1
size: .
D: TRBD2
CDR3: CSVRWEGRHTKTQYF
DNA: TGCAGCGTTAGGTGGGAGGGCCGTCATACGAAGACCCAGTACTTC

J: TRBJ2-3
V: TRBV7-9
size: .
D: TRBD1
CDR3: CASSHPGQGTDTQYF
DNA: TGTGCCAGCAGCCACCCCGGACAGGGTACAGATACGCAGTATTTT

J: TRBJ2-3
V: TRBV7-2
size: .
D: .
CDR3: CASQLQERRTDTQYF
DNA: TGTGCCAGCCAGCTCCAGGAGAGGAGGACAGATACGCAGTATTTT

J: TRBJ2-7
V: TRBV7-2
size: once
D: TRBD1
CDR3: CASSSSGTGEWEQYF
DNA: TGTGCCAGCAGCTCCTCCGGGACAGGGGAGTGGGAGCAGTACTTC

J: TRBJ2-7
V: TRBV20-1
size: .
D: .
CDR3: CSAKDGYSYEQYF
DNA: TGCAGTGCTAAGGACGGATACTCCTACGAGCAGTACTTC

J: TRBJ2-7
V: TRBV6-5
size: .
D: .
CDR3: CASSYSHPVTESGQYF
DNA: TGTGCCAGCAGTTACTCGCATCCGGTCACCGAATCGGGGCAGTACTTC

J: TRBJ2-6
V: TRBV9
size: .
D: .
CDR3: CASSVWSSGANVLTF
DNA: TGTGCCAGCAGCGTATGGAGCTCTGGGGCCAACGTCCTGACTTTC

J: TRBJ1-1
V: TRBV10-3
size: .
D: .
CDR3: CAISSGVTEAFF
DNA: TGTGCCATCAGTTCAGGGGTCACTGAAGCTTTCTTT

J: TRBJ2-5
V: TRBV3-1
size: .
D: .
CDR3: CASSHLPFGARGVPREQYF
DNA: TGTGCCAGCAGCCACTTACCATTTGGCGCCCGAGGGGTCCCCCGTGAGCAGTACTTC

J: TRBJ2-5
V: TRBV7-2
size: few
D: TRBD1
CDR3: CASSFDRGAETQYF
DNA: TGTGCCAGCAGCTTCGACAGGGGAGCGGAGACCCAGTACTTC

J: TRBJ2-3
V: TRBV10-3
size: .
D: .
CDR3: CAMHGSPADTQYF
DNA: TGTGCCATGCATGGGTCACCCGCAGATACGCAGTATTTT

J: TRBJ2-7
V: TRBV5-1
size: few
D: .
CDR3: CASSPGLKEQYF
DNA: TGCGCCAGCAGCCCAGGACTAAAGGAGCAGTACTTC

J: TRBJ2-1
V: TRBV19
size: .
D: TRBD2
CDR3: CASSMSASGRWNEQFF
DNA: TGTGCCAGTAGTATGAGCGCTAGCGGGAGATGGAATGAGCAGTTCTTC